This T cell receptor (beta chain) stems from a study of blood T cell repertoires in COVID-19. V lost 0 bases and J lost 5, with 13 bases in between. Germline CDR1 reads MGHRA; CDR2 reads YSYEKL. The CDR3 is 15 amino acids. In the study's own analysis: Reference gene primer amplification gave estimated nucleated cell counts. Sequencing was performed with immunoSEQ multiplex PCR; in TCRdb, only in-frame clones are kept and a portion is missing. V, J and clone size were drawn from that table, and D and trimming were deduced from the DNA. The profile shows 150,000 or so clones, 85% to 90% of them singletons.

The sample was peripheral blood. This TCR was recovered from a man older than 75 with acute or convalescent COVID-19. The chain combines TRBV4-1 with TRBJ1-2, with D possibly being TRBD1 (6 bases). The CDR3, as DNA: TGCGCCAGCAGCCAAGATCCAGGGGAGGGATATGGCTACACCTTC. Protein: CASSQDPGEGYGYTF.